The following is a TCR beta chain sequence with its context. Its antigen remains unknown. The data were taken from a study of Ad26.COV2.S vaccination and SARS-CoV-2 variants. General study findings and limits: Researchers cautioned that TCR breadth and depth analyses may have underestimated total T cell responses.

This CDR3 is 12 amino acids long. In germline, CDR1 is MDHEN, CDR2 SYDVKM. Trimming removed 3 bases from V and 9 bases from J, with 6 bases in between. Repertoires were generated with immunoSEQ multiplex PCR, while TCRdb's copy carries only in-frame clones and drops some. The sample carries roughly 460,000 clones, 70% to 90% recorded once. The treatment denotes: some 20 received Ad26.COV2.S at low or high dose, single or two shots; several received placebo; per-sample allocation not given. Sampling was performed 63 days after the first vaccine or placebo injection. The chain carries TRBV28 and TRBJ1-6, with D unresolved. The specimen comprised peripheral blood, sampled in a trial of Ad26.COV2.S vaccine versus placebo. This clonotype was obtained from a person between 18 and 65 years old who received the Ad26.COV2.S COVID-19 vaccine or a placebo. In DNA form, the CDR3 reads TGTGCCAGCAGTTTGGACCCTTCACCCCTCCACTTT. Its protein is CASSLDPSPLHF.